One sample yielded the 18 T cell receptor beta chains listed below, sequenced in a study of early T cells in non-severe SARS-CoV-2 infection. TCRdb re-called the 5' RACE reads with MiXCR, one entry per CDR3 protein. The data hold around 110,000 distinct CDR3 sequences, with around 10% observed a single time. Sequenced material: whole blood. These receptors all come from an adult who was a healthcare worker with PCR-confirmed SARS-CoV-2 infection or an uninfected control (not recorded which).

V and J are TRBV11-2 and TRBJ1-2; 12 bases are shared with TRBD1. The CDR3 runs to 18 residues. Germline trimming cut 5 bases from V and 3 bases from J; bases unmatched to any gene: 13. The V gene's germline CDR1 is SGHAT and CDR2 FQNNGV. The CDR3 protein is CASSAPGQGAYEDYGYTF. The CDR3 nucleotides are TGTGCCAGCAGCGCACCGGGACAGGGGGCATACGAAGACTATGGCTACACCTTC.

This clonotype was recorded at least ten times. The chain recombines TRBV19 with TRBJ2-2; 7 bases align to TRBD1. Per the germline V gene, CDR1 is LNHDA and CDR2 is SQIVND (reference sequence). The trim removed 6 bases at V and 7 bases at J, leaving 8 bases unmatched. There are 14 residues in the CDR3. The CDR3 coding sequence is TGTGCCAGTAGCCTTGACAGGGTCGGCGGGGAGCTGTTTTTT. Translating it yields CASSLDRVGGELFF.

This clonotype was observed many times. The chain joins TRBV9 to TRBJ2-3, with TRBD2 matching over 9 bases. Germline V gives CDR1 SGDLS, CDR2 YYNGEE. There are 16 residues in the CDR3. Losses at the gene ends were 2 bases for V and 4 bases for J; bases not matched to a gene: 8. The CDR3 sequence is CASSVPPSGNPDTQYF. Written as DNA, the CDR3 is TGTGCCAGCAGCGTGCCCCCTAGCGGGAACCCAGATACGCAGTATTTT.

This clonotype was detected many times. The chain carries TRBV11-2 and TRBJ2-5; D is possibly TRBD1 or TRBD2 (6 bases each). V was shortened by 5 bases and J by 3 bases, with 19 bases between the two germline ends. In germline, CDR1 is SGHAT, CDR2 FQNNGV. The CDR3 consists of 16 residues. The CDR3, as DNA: TGTGCCAGCAGCCCGCTTACAGGGAGACTAGAAGAGACCCAGTACTTC. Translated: CASSPLTGRLEETQYF.

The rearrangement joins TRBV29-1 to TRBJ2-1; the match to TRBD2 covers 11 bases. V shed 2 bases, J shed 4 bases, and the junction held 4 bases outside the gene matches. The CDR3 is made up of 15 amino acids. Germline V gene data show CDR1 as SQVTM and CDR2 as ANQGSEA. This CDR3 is CSVEPGTSGYNEQFF. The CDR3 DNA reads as TGCAGCGTTGAACCCGGGACTAGCGGTTACAATGAGCAGTTCTTC.

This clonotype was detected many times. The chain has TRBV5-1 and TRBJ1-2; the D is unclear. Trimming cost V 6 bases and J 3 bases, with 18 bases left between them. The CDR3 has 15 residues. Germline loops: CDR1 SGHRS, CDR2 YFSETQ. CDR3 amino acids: CASTIGETRDYGYTF. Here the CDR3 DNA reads TGCGCCAGCACCATTGGGGAGACCCGAGACTATGGCTACACCTTC.

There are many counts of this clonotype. The CDR3 here is CASSLGRTSSEQFF. The CDR3 DNA is TGTGCCAGCAGCCTAGGAAGGACTAGCAGTGAGCAGTTCTTC. The chain uses TRBV11-2 and TRBJ2-1, with 8 bases fitting TRBD2. The CDR3 spans 14 residues. Germline lookup yields CDR1 SGHAT and CDR2 FQNNGV. V lost 5 bases, J lost 9 bases, and 9 bases stayed unmatched.

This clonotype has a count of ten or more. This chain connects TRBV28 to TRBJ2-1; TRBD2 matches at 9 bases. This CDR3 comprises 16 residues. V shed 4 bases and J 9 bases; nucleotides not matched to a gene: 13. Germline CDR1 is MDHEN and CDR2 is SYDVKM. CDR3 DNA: TGTGCCAGCAGTTCCCAACCGGGACTAGCTATGAGTGAGCAGTTCTTC. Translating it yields CASSSQPGLAMSEQFF.

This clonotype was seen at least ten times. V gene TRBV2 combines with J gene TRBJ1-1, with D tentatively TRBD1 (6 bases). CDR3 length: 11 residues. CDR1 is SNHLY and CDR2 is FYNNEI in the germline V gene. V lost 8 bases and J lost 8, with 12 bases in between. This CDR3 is CASQQTGEAFF. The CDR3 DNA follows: TGTGCCAGCCAACAAACAGGGGAAGCTTTCTTT.

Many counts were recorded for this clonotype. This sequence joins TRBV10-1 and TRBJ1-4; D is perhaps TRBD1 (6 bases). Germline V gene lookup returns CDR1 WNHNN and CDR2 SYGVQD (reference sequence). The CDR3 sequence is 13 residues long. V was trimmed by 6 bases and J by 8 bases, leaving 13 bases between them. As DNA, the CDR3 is TGCGCCAGCAGCCCATCAGGGGAGGAAAAACTGTTTTTT. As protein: CASSPSGEEKLFF.

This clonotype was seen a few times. Here the CDR3 reads CASSSLTSGMRNEQYF. The CDR3 coding sequence is TGTGCCAGCAGTTCCCTGACTAGCGGGATGAGAAACGAGCAGTACTTC. The chain employs TRBV28 and TRBJ2-7, with TRBD2 identical over 11 bases. The V and J ends lost 4 bases and 5 bases, in that order; junction bases with no gene match: 10. The germline V gene has CDR1 MDHEN and CDR2 SYDVKM. The CDR3 contains 16 residues.

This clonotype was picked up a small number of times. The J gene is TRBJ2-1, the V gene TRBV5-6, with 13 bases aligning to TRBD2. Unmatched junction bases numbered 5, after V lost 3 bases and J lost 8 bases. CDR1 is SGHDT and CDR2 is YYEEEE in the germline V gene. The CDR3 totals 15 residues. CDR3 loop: CASSSWTSGGDEQFF. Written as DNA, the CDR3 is TGTGCCAGCAGCTCTTGGACTAGCGGGGGCGATGAGCAGTTCTTC.

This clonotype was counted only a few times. Here the CDR3 DNA reads TGTGCCAGCAGTTTCGCCGAGACCCAGTACTTC. Translation gives CASSFAETQYF. J is TRBJ2-5 and V is TRBV28; no reliable D call. Germline V gene data show CDR1 as MDHEN and CDR2 as SYDVKM. CDR3 length: 11 amino acids. The V and J ends lost 3 bases and 5 bases respectively, with 4 bases between them.

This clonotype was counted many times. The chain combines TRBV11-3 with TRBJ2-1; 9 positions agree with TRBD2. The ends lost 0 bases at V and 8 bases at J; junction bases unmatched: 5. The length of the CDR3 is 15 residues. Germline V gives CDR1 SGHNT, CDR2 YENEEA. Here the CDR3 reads CASSLDPSGRYEQFF. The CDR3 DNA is TGTGCCAGCAGCTTAGATCCCAGCGGGAGGTATGAGCAGTTCTTC. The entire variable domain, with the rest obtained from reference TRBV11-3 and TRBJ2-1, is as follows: EAGVVQSPRYKIIEKKQPVAFWCNPISGHNTLYWYLQNLGQGPELLIRYENEEAVDDSQLPKDRFSAERLKGVDSTLKIQPAELGDSAVYLCASSLDPSGRYEQFFGPGTRLTVL.

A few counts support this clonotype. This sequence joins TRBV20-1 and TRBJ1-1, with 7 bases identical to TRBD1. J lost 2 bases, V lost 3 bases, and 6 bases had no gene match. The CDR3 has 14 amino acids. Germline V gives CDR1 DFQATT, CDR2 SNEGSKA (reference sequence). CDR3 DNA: TGCAGTGCTAGGAAGGGACAGAGAAACACTGAAGCTTTCTTT. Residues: CSARKGQRNTEAFF.

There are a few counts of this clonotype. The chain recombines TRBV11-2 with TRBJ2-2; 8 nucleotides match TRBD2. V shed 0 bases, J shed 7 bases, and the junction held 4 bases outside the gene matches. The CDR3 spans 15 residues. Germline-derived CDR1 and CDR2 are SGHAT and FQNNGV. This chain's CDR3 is CASSLDRLANGELFF. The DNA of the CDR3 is TGTGCCAGCAGCTTAGATCGACTAGCGAACGGGGAGCTGTTTTTT.

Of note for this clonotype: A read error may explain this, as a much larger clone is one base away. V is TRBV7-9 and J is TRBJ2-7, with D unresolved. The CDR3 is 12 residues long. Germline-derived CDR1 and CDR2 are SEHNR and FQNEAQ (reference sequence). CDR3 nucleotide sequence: TGTGTCAGCAGCTTCGTCGACGGCGAGCAGTACTTC. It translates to CVSSFVDGEQYF.

CDR3 amino acids: CASSFRATFHEQYF. The CDR3, as DNA: TGTGCCAGCAGTTTCAGAGCGACCTTCCACGAGCAGTACTTC. This rearrangement joins TRBV28 to TRBJ2-7; no clear D gene. Trimming removed 3 bases at V and 5 bases at J, with 14 bases between. This CDR3 contains 14 residues. Germline-derived CDR1 and CDR2 are MDHEN and SYDVKM.